The rows below give T cell receptor beta chains drawn from one sample of a study of shared clonotypes between healthy human individuals. Profiling relied on immunoSEQ multiplex PCR, and the TCRdb table lists in-frame clones only, not all of them. This table has 550,000 to 750,000 clones, approximately 90% appearing once. The sample comprised naive CD8+ T cells sorted from blood. Receptors originate from a man aged 25-45 years in good health. Each CDR3 is given without its conserved first and last residue. A D gene is named only where the DNA matches it firmly.

TRBD1 TRBV2 ASRARTGSNEKLF
TRBD2 TRBV28 ASSSHGASGTPYEQY
TRBD2 TRBV14 ASSQMAGGYNEQF
NA TRBV19 ASSIRDSYEQY
NA TRBV6-1 ASGWGH
NA TRBV7-9 ASSLQEATYEQY
TRBD2 TRBV4-3 ASSQTLAGAYEQY
TRBD1 TRBV5-8 ASSYLPGTGYVEQY
TRBD2 TRBV10-1 ASSEGTRWGEQF
TRBD1 TRBV27 ASRPGTGDGYT
TRBD2 TRBV5-5 ASRGTSGHYNEQF
NA TRBV29-1 SVEAKGGVYEQY
NA TRBV28 ASSFPLQGRAYNEQF
TRBD1 TRBV27 ASSRLGQGAQPQH
NA TRBV6-1 ASRSWVGQETQY
NA TRBV6-6 ASMEGTEAF
TRBD1 TRBV30 AWSRTGEAF
TRBD2 TRBV7-8 ASYLGLAGGNTDTQY
NA TRBV2 ASGNRAEAF
NA TRBV7-9 ASSSQGLWGSSGANVLT
NA TRBV30 AWSLDSSGNTIY
NA TRBV2 ASMWGADEAF
NA TRBV12-2 ASRLACLAGSPTNEQF
NA TRBV25-1 ASSEWQENTEAF
NA TRBV23-1 ASSHARRREDQPQH
NA TRBV9 ASSGRDGCF
NA TRBV9 ASSDEGSGRTEAF
NA TRBV5-6 ASSLGSPNEQF
NA TRBV7-8 ASSLESYANYGYT
TRBD1 TRBV28 ASSSGTGEETQY
NA TRBV27 ASSFGMTYEQY
TRBD2 TRBV4-1 ASSQVGGGPWETQY
TRBD2 TRBV5-4 ASSLGGAGVDEQF